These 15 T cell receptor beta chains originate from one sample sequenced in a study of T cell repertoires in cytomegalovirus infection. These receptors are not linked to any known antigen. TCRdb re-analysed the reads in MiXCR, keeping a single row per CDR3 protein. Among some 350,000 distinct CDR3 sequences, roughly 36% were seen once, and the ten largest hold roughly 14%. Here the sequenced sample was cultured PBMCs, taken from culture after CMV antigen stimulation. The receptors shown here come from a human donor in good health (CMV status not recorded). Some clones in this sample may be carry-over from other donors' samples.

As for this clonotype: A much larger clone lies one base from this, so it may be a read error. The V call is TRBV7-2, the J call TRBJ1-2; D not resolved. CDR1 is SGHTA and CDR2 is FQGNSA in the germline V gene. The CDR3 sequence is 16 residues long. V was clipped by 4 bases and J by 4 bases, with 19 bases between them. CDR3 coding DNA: TGTGCCAGCAGCTCGGGCGGCTCCACCGTTAGCTATGGCTACACCTTC. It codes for CASSSGGSTVSYGYTF.

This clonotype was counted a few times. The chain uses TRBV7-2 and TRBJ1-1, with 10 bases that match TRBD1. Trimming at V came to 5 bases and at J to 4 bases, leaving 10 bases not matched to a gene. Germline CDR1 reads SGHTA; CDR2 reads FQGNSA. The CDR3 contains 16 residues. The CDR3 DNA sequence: TGTGCCAGCAGCACCGGGACAGGGGCAAGATTCACTGAAGCTTTCTTT. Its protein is CASSTGTGARFTEAFF.

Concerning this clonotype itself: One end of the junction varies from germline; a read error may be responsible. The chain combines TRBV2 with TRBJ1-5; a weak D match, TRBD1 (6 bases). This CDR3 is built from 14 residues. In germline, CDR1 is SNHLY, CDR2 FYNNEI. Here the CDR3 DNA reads TGTGCCAGCAGCGAAGGACAGCAGAATCAGCCCCAGCATTTT. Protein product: CASSEGQQNQPQHF.

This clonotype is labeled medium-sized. CDR3 region: CASSFRATNEKLFF. The CDR3 region has the DNA TGTGCCAGCAGTTTCAGAGCAACTAATGAAAAACTGTTTTTT. V is TRBV28 and J is TRBJ1-4; D gene ambiguous. The CDR3 sequence is 14 residues long. Trimming shortened V by 3 bases and J by 0 bases, and 5 bases separated the two germline ends. In germline, CDR1 is MDHEN, CDR2 SYDVKM.

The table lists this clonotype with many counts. The CDR3 loop reads CASSDMALAGADTQYF. CDR3 bases: TGTGCCAGCAGTGACATGGCACTAGCGGGAGCAGATACGCAGTATTTT. The rearrangement uses TRBV7-2 and TRBJ2-3, with 11 bases aligning to TRBD2. Germline V lookup: CDR1 SGHTA, CDR2 FQGNSA. Trimming cost V 6 bases and J 4 bases; bases outside gene matches: 9. The CDR3 sequence is 16 residues long.

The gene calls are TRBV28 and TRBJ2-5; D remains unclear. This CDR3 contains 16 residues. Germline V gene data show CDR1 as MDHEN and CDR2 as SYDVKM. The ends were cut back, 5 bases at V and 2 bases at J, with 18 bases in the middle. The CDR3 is CASSLLRSRAQETQYF. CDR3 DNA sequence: TGTGCCAGCAGTCTGCTTCGATCAAGGGCTCAAGAGACCCAGTACTTC.

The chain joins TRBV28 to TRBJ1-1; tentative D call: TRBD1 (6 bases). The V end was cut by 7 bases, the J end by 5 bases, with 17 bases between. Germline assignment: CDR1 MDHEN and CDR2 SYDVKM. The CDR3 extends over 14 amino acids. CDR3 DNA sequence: TGTGCCAGCAATCGAGGGGGATCAGAAACTGAAGCTTTCTTT. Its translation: CASNRGGSETEAFF.

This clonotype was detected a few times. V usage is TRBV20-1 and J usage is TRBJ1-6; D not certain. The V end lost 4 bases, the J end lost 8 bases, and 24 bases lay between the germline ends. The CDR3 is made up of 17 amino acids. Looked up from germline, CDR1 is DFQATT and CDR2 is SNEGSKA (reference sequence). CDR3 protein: CSAIRSLMGSGDSPLHF. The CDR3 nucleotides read TGCAGTGCTATAAGGAGTCTTATGGGGTCTGGGGATTCACCCCTCCACTTT.

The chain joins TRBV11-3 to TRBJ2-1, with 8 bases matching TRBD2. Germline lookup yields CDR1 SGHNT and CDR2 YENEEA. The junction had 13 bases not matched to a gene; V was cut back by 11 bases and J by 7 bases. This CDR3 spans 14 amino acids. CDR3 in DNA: TGTGCCTCGGAAGCGGGAGAGTGGATGAATGAGCAGTTCTTC. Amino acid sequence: CASEAGEWMNEQFF.

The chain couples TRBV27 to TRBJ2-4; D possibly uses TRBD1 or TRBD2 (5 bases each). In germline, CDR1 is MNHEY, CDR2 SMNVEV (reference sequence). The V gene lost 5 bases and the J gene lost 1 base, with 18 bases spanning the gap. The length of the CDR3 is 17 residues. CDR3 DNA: TGTGCCAGCAGTCCAACCACGAGGGGAGTCGCCAAAAACATTCAGTACTTC. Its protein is CASSPTTRGVAKNIQYF.

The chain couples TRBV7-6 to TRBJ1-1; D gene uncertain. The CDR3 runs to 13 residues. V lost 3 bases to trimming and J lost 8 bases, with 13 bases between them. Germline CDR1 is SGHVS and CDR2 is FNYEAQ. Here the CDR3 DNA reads TGTGCCAGCAGCTTTACCAACCCGCTCGAAGCTTTCTTT. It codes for CASSFTNPLEAFF.

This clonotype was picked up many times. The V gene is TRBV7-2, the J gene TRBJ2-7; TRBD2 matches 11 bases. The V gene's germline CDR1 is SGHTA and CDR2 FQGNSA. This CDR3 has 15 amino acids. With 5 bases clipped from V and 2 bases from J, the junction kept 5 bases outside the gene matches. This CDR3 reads CASSLEGLAAYEQYF. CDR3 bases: TGTGCCAGCAGCCTGGAGGGACTAGCGGCCTACGAGCAGTACTTC.

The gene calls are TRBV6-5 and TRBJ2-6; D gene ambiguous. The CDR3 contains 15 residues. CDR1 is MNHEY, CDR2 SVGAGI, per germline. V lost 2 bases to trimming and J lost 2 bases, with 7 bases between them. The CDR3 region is CASSYADTGANVLTF. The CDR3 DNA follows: TGTGCCAGCAGTTACGCCGATACTGGGGCCAACGTCCTGACTTTC.

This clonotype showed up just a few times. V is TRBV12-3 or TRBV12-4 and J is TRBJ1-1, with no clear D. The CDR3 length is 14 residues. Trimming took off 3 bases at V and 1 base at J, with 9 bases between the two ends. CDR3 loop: CASSFLSGNTEAFF. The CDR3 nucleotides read TGTGCCAGCAGTTTCCTGTCGGGGAACACTGAAGCTTTCTTT.

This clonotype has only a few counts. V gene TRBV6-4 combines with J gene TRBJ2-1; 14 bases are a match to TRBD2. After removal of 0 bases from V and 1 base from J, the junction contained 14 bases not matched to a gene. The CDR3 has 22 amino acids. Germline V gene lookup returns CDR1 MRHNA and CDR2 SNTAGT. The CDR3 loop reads CASSDSSSMTSGRARSYNEQFF. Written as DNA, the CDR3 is TGTGCCAGCAGTGACTCGTCCAGTATGACTAGCGGGAGGGCCAGGTCCTACAATGAGCAGTTCTTC.